This TCR beta chain was profiled in a study of blood T cell repertoires in COVID-19. Study details: Acute and convalescent COVID-19 samples came from the United States, Italy and Spain. Nucleic acid was either cDNA or gDNA, and it came from T cells, B-cell-depleted T cells, or PBMCs.

How the authors handled the data: Scientists estimated how many nucleated cells there were by amplifying reference gene primers. TCRdb's table, derived via immunoSEQ multiplex PCR, lists solely in-frame clones and lacks some. The DNA gave D and trimming, while V, J and clone size come from that table. The sample consists of about 200,000 clones, about 90% of them appearing once. The ends were cut back, 5 bases at V and 2 bases at J, with 5 bases in the middle. Germline CDR1 reads KGHDR; CDR2 reads SFDVKD. The CDR3 is 13 residues long. Sequencing was done on a sample of peripheral blood. This TCR was recovered from a man between 18 and 29 years old with active or convalescent COVID-19. This sequence joins TRBV24-1 and TRBJ2-2; D is unresolved. In DNA form, the CDR3 reads TGTGCCACCAGTGCCTCTAACACCGGGGAGCTGTTTTTT. It translates to CATSASNTGELFF.